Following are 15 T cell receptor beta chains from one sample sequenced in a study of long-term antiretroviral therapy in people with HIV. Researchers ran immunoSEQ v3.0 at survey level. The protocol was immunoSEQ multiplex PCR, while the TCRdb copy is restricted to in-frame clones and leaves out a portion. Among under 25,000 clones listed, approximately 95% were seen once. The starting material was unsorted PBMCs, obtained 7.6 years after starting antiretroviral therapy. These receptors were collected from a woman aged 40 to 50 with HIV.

CDR3 nucleotide sequence: TGCGCCAGCAGCTTGGCCTCAGGGCGAGATTATGGCTACACCTTC. It translates to CASSLASGRDYGYTF. The chain is built from TRBV5-1 and TRBJ1-2, with TRBD1 as a possible D gene (5 bases). The CDR3 has 15 residues. Germline CDR1 reads SGHRS; CDR2 reads YFSETQ. The V and J ends lost 0 bases and 5 bases respectively, with 14 bases between them.

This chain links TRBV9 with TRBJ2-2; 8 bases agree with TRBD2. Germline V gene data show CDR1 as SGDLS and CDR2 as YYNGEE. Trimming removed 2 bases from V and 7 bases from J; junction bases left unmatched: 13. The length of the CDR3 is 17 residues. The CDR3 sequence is CASSVFRGGALSGELFF. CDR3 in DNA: TGTGCCAGCAGCGTCTTCCGGGGGGGGGCGCTCAGCGGGGAGCTGTTTTTT.

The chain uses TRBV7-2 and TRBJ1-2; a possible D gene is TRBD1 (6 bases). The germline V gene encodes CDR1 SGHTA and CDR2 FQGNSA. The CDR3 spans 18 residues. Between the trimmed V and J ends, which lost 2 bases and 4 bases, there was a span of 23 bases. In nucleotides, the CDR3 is TGTGCCAGCAGCTTATCCGCAGTTGGGGGGGCCCGCGTCTATGGCTACACCTTC. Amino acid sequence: CASSLSAVGGARVYGYTF.

The CDR3 DNA reads TGTGCCAGCAGCTTAGTTCGGGGGAACACTGAAGCTTTCTTT. Its translation is CASSLVRGNTEAFF. This rearrangement joins TRBV7-8 to TRBJ1-1, with D unclear. Trimming took off 1 base at V and 1 base at J, with 7 bases between the two ends. The CDR3 is 14 amino acids. Looked up from germline, CDR1 is SGHVS and CDR2 is FQNEAQ.

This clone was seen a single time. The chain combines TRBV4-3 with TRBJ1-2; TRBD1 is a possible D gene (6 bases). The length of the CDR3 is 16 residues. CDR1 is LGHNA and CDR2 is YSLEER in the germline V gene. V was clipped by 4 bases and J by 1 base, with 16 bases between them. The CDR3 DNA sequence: TGCGCCAGCAGCCCGGCGACAGGAGGCCTTAACTATGGCTACACCTTC. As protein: CASSPATGGLNYGYTF.

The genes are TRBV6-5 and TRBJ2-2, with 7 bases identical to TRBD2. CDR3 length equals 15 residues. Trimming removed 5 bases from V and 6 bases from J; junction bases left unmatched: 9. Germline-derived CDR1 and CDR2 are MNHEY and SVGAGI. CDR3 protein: CASSLRPREAGELFF. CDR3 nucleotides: TGTGCCAGCAGTCTCCGCCCTCGGGAGGCCGGGGAGCTGTTTTTT.

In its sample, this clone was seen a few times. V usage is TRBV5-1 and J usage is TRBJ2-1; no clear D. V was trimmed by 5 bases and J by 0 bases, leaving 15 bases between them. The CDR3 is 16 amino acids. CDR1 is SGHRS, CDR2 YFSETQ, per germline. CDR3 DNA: TGCGCCAGCAGTCCCGATAGCAGGCGCTCCTACAATGAGCAGTTCTTC. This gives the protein CASSPDSRRSYNEQFF.

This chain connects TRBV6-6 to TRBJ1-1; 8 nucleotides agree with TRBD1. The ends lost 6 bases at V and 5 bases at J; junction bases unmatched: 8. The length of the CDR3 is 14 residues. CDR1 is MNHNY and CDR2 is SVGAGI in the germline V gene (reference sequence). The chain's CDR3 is CASSLGTGGTEAFF. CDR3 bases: TGTGCCAGCAGCCTCGGGACAGGAGGGACTGAAGCTTTCTTT.

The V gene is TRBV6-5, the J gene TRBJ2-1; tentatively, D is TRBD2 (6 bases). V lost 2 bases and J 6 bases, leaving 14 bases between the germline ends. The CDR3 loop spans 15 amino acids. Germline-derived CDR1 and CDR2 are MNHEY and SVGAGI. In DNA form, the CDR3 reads TGTGCCAGCAGTTACGGGACTCCAGGAGGCAATGAGCAGTTCTTC. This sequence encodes CASSYGTPGGNEQFF.

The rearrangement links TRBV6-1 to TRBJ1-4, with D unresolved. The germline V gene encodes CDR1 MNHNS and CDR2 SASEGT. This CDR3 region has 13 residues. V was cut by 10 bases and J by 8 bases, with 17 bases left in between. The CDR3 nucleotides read TGTGCCACCCGGGATACGGTCCGGGAAAAACTGTTTTTT. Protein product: CATRDTVREKLFF.

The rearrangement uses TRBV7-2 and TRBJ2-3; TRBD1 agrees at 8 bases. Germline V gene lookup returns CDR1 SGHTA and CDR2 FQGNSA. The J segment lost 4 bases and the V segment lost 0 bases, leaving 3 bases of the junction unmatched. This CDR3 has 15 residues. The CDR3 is CASSLAQGAADTQYF. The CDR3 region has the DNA TGTGCCAGCAGCTTAGCGCAGGGGGCCGCAGATACGCAGTATTTT.

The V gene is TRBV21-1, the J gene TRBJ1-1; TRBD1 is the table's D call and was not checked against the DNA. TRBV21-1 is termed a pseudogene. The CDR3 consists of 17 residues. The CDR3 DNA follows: TGTGCCAGCAGCCAGAAATTTCCGGGACAGGTGAACACTGAAGCTTTCTTT. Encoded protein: CASSQKFPGQVNTEAFF.

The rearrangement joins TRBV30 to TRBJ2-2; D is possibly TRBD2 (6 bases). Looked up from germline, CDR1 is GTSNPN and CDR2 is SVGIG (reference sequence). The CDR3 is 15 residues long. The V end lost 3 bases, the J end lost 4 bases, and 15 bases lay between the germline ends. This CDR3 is CAWRSGGKGTGELFF. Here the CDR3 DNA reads TGTGCCTGGAGATCCGGGGGAAAGGGCACCGGGGAGCTGTTTTTT.

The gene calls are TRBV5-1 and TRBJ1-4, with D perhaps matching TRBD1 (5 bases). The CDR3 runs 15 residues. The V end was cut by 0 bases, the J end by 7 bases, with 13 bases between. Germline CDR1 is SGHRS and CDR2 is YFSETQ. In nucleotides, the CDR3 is TGCGCCAGCAGCTTGGAGGCAGGGACCACTGAAAAACTGTTTTTT. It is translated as CASSLEAGTTEKLFF.

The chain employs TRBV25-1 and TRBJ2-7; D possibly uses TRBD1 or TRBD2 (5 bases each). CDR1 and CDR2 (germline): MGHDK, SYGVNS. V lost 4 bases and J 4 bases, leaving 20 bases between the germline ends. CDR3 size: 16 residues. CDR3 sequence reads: CASSVNGDPGGYEQYF. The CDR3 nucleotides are TGTGCCAGCAGTGTCAACGGGGACCCAGGAGGATACGAGCAGTACTTC.